The 14 T cell receptor beta chains below come from one sample, sequenced in a study of blood T cell repertoires in COVID-19. The method was immunoSEQ multiplex PCR; TCRdb's version includes in-frame clones alone and lacks a portion of them. The table lists 270,000 or so clones, approximately 90% of them singletons. Sequenced sample: PBMCs or T cells enriched from blood (not recorded which). Receptor source: a woman aged 25 to 39 with acute COVID-19.

The V call is TRBV19, the J call TRBJ1-6; 7 bases map to TRBD1. The germline V gene has CDR1 LNHDA and CDR2 SQIVND (reference sequence). This CDR3 contains 13 residues. V gave up 10 bases and J gave up 8 bases; unmatched junction bases: 8. CDR3 in DNA: TGTGCCACTCGGGGACAGCTAGATTCACCCCTCCACTTT. Protein sequence: CATRGQLDSPLHF. Looking up the rest from reference TRBV19 and TRBJ1-6 gives the full variable domain: DGGITQSPKYLFRKEGQNVTLSCEQNLNHDAMYWYRQDPGQGLRLIYYSQIVNDFQKGDIAEGYSVSREKKESFPLTVTSAQKNPTAFYLCATRGQLDSPLHFGNGTRLTVT.

In its sample, this clone was seen once. V and J are TRBV19 and TRBJ2-2; D is ambiguous. The germline V gene encodes CDR1 LNHDA and CDR2 SQIVND (reference sequence). CDR3 length: 15 residues. With 9 bases removed from V and 1 base from J, the gap between germline ends came to 15 bases. CDR3: CASNNGVVNTGELFF. The CDR3 nucleotides read TGTGCCAGCAATAACGGAGTTGTGAACACCGGGGAGCTGTTTTTT.

The J gene is TRBJ1-1, the V gene TRBV28; TRBD1 agrees at 7 bases. CDR3 size: 14 residues. The germline V gene has CDR1 MDHEN and CDR2 SYDVKM. The trim removed 7 bases at V and 1 base at J, leaving 6 bases unmatched. The CDR3 bases are TGTGCCAGCACCCTAGGGGACAGGAACACTGAAGCTTTCTTT. Protein product: CASTLGDRNTEAFF.

In this sample, this clone turned up once. CDR3 loop: CASSLTGVSGNTIYF. The CDR3 DNA reads as TGTGCCAGCAGCCTGACAGGGGTCTCAGGAAACACCATATATTTT. The chain is built from TRBV13 and TRBJ1-3, with 8 bases lining up with TRBD1. V lost 5 bases to trimming and J lost 4 bases; unmatched junction nucleotides: 7. This CDR3 is 15 amino acids long. From germline, CDR1 is PRHDT and CDR2 FYEKMQ (reference sequence). The whole variable domain, remainder taken from reference TRBV13 and TRBJ1-3, is AAGVIQSPRHLIKEKRETATLKCYPIPRHDTVYWYQQGPGQDPQFLISFYEKMQSDKGSIPDRFSAQQFSDYHSELNMSSLELGDSALYFCASSLTGVSGNTIYFGEGSWLTVV.

J is TRBJ1-1 and V is TRBV7-6; unclear D gene. CDR1 SGHVS and CDR2 FNYEAQ come from the germline V gene. V dropped 6 bases and J dropped 9 bases, with 14 bases sitting between them. CDR3 length: 12 residues. The CDR3 spells CASSVMGSQAFF. The CDR3 DNA reads TGTGCCAGCAGTGTGATGGGCAGCCAAGCTTTCTTT.

The table lists this clone with a few counts. The chain uses TRBV4-1 and TRBJ2-7; 12 bases match TRBD1. The CDR3 consists of 14 residues. After removal of 0 bases from V and 9 bases from J, the junction contained 3 bases not matched to a gene. Germline V gene data show CDR1 as MGHRA and CDR2 as YSYEKL. CDR3 residues: CASSQEGQGAGQYF. In DNA form, the CDR3 reads TGCGCCAGCAGCCAAGAGGGACAGGGGGCTGGGCAGTACTTC.

The rearrangement joins TRBV3-1 (or the pseudogene TRBV3-2) to TRBJ2-1; no definite D call. The CDR3 sequence is 16 residues long. V dropped 2 bases and J dropped 0 bases, with 11 bases sitting between them. CDR1 LGHDT and CDR2 YNNKEL come from the germline V gene (reference sequence). CDR3 sequence: CASSQPAPSSYNEQFF. The CDR3 DNA is TGTGCCAGCAGCCAACCCGCCCCGAGCTCCTACAATGAGCAGTTCTTC.

V gene TRBV7-9 combines with J gene TRBJ2-1, with TRBD2 matching 10 bases. V gave up 4 bases and J gave up 9 bases; unmatched junction bases: 3. The germline CDR1 and CDR2 sequences are SEHNR and FQNEAQ (reference sequence). CDR3 size: 13 residues. CDR3 sequence reads: CASSYTSGAEQFF. Written as DNA, the CDR3 is TGTGCCAGCAGCTATACTAGCGGGGCTGAGCAGTTCTTC.

About this clone itself: The junction shows a germline mismatch at one end, possibly a read error. The V and J genes are TRBV7-7 and TRBJ1-4; 8 bases map to TRBD1. This CDR3 has 13 residues. Germline V gives CDR1 SSHAT, CDR2 FNYEAQ (reference sequence). The CDR3 loop reads CASSLETGGKLFF. The CDR3 nucleotides are TGTGCTAGCAGCTTGGAAACAGGGGGAAAACTGTTTTTT.

The V call is TRBV7-6, the J call TRBJ2-1, with TRBD2 identical over 8 bases. Looked up from germline, CDR1 is SGHVS and CDR2 is FNYEAQ. The CDR3 runs to 14 residues. The V segment lost 5 bases and the J segment 7 bases; nucleotides outside the gene matches: 7. CDR3 amino acids: CASSPGGALNEQFF. CDR3 nucleotides: TGTGCCAGCAGCCCCGGGGGGGCTCTGAATGAGCAGTTCTTC.

This sequence joins TRBV18 and TRBJ2-7; 11 bases line up with TRBD1. The germline gives CDR1 KGHSH, CDR2 LQKENI. Germline trimming cut 4 bases from V and 3 bases from J; bases unmatched to any gene: 5. The CDR3 covers 15 residues. The CDR3: CASSLRTGGDYEQYF. The CDR3 nucleotides read TGTGCCAGCTCACTGAGGACAGGGGGCGACTACGAGCAGTACTTC.

The J gene is TRBJ1-2, the V gene TRBV29-1, with a weak D call TRBD1 (6 bases). Germline CDR1 reads SQVTM; CDR2 reads ANQGSEA. Trimming cost V 2 bases and J 4 bases, with 11 bases left between them. The CDR3 has 13 amino acids. The CDR3 DNA is TGCAGCGTTGAAAAAGGACAGAGCTATGGCTACACCTTC. Amino acids: CSVEKGQSYGYTF. Filled out from reference TRBV29-1 and TRBJ1-2, the complete variable domain reads SAVISQKPSRDICQRGTSLTIQCQVDSQVTMMFWYRQQPGQSLTLIATANQGSEATYESGFVIDKFPISRPNLTFSTLTVSNMSPEDSSIYLCSVEKGQSYGYTFGSGTRLTVV.

This sequence joins TRBV7-2 and TRBJ2-2; D call uncertain. Trimming took 5 bases from V and 4 from J, leaving 14 bases between them. This CDR3 has 15 amino acids. The germline V gene encodes CDR1 SGHTA and CDR2 FQGNSA. CDR3 in amino acids: CASSQYSPGTGELFF. CDR3 in DNA: TGTGCCAGCAGCCAGTACAGTCCAGGCACCGGGGAGCTGTTTTTT.

The chain is built from TRBV5-6 and TRBJ2-7, with D tentatively TRBD2 (7 bases). V lost 0 bases, J lost 5 bases, and 18 bases lay in between. Germline lookup yields CDR1 SGHDT and CDR2 YYEEEE. The length of the CDR3 is 16 residues. Here the CDR3 DNA reads TGTGCCAGCAGCTTGGGTGGGGTCGGGGGGCTGGACGAGCAGTACTTC. This encodes CASSLGGVGGLDEQYF.